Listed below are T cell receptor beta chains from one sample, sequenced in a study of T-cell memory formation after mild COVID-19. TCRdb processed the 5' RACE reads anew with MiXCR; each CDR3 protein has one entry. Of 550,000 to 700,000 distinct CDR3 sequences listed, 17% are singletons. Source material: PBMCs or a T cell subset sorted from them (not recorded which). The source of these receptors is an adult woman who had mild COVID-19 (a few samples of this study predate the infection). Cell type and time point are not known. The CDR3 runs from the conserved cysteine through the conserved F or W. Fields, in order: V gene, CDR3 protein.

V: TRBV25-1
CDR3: CASSNEIGETQYF

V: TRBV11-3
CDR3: CASSLAIDLNTEAFF

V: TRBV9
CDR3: CASSATGTVNYGYTF

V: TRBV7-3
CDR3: CASSSGTGVDGYTF

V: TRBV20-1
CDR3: CSARDPQGIDYEQYF

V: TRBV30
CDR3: CAWHRGGYNEQFF

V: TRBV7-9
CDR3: CASSAGLGPYEQYF

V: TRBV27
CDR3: CKTVRRSSGGYTF

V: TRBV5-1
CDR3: CASKRDRKNSPLHF

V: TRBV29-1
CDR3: CSVRDSLATNEKLFF

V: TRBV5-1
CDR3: CASSLGEGNEKLFF

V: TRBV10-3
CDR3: CAISGAGRNTEAFF

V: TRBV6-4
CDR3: CASSERTSGDTQYF

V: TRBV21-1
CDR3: CASSKAGLGRYTF

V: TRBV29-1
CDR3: CSVVGTSGYQETQYF

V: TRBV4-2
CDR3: CASSQDHRGGYEQYF

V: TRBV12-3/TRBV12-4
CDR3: CASSFRFGGVGHNEQFF

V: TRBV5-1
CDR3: CASSGTWGLSYNEQFF

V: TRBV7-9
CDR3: CASSLAGHTDTQYF

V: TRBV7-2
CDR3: CASSSSGSTADTQYF

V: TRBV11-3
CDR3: CASSHDRAKAFF

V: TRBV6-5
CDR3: CASSRRTGGQETQYF

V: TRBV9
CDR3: CASSVARTREQYF

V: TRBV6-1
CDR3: CASSERGAGNSGNTIYF

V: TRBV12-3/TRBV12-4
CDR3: CASSWRALAFEQYF

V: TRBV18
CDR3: CASSPQQGPSSYNEQFF

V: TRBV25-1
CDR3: CASSGTSGSGGMWYEQYF

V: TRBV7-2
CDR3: CASSSQLGAQETQYF

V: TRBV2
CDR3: CASAPGGGNTGELFF

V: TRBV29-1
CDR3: CSVIQAGELFF

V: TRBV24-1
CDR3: CATSEPGLAGENEQFF

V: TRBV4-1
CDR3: CASSLGTGGGGANEKLFF

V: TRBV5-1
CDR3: CASSLVPASGNSPLHF

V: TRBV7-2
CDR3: CASSTGRLRDEKLFF

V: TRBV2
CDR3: CASSASAKTGDTQYF

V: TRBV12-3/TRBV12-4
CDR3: CASSHNRVTNTEAFF

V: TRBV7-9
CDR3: CASSPRQFPFF

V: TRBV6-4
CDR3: CASSEAGGQETQYF

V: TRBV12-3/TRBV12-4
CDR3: CASSLLQGDQPQHF

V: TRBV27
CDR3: CASSFTAGGPTYEQYF

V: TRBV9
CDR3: CASSSYLEAGELFF

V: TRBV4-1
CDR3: CASSEGLGTGKYVNEKLFF

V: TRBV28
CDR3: CASSFFAPSLLNNEQFF

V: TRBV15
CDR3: CATSSSRGHEQFF

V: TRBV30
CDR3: CASSRTGTASTDTQYF

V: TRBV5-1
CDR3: CASSLVGRSYEQYF

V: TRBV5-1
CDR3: CASSNDLPVNTEAFF

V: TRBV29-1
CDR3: CSVEGRLATHEQFF

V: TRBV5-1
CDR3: CASSSGTRTGSTDTQYF

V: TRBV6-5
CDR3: CASSSLNYEQYF

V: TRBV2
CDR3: CAKQDRVGTEAFF

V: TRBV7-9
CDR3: CASSLSGSGDYEQYF

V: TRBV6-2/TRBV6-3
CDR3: CASNAGGPGHEQFF

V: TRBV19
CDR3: CASSIWQGTNTGELFF